The clone carrying this T cell receptor (beta chain) has a count of ten or more. Its target is unknown. Using RNA transcripts, the TCR beta CDR3 regions were amplified. In the first round, RT-PCR was carried out with HTBI primers, and a multiplex PCR formed the second round. TCRdb re-called the multiplex PCR reads through MiXCR, storing one row per CDR3 protein. The data contain about 220,000 distinct CDR3 sequences, about 22% of them seen just once; the ten biggest clones take up around 45%. In germline, CDR1 is SGHKS, CDR2 YYEKEE (reference sequence). The V segment lost 3 bases and the J segment 2 bases; nucleotides outside the gene matches: 7. There are 16 residues in the CDR3. The data stem from a study of Graves' ophthalmopathy and Graves' hyperthyroidism. Study outcomes and limitations: Among expanded thyroid clonotypes above 0.001 frequency, most also occurred in blood. This model predicted ophthalmopathy progression (sensitivity around 70%, specificity 72% to 85%).

Moderate-to-severe activity, with CAS ≥3, NOSPECS ≥4 and duration under 3 months, characterized the donors with ophthalmopathy. A diagnosis was made from clinical symptoms together with serum thyroxine, TRAb, thyroid ultrasound and orbital computed tomography. The sample consisted of peripheral blood. This clonotype was sampled from a woman in her forties or fifties with Graves' ophthalmopathy. The V gene is TRBV5-5, the J gene TRBJ1-5, with 8 bases lining up with TRBD1. The CDR3, as DNA: TGTGCCAGCAGCTCTTTACAGGGGGAGGGCAATCAGCCCCAGCATTTT. Amino acids: CASSSLQGEGNQPQHF.